A single count supports the clone carrying this T cell receptor (beta chain). The V gene lost 0 bases and the J gene lost 10 bases, with 19 bases spanning the gap. In germline, CDR1 is KGHSH, CDR2 LQKENI. The CDR3 extends over 17 amino acids. The source of the sample is a study of blood T cell repertoires in COVID-19. Study-level background: COVID-19 samples, acute and convalescent, were from the United States, Italy and Spain. PBMCs, B-cell-depleted T cells, or T cells were the source of the cDNA or gDNA that made up the material.

In Seattle, patients joined the study during active infection and were tracked longitudinally. Clones were sequenced by immunoSEQ multiplex PCR, and TCRdb holds only the in-frame ones, with some missing. This table holds roughly 500,000 clones, roughly nine tenths found once. This TCR was recovered from a man in his late teens or twenties with COVID-19, enrolled during active disease. The source material was peripheral blood. The chain is built from TRBV18 and TRBJ1-6; possible D gene TRBD1, 5 bases. CDR3 residues: CASSPPGTAGTGSPLHF. As DNA, the CDR3 is TGTGCCAGCTCACCACCCGGGACGGCGGGGACGGGGTCACCCCTCCACTTT.